This T cell receptor (beta chain) was recorded in a study of cytomegalovirus exposure and HLA in healthy donors. Study observations and caveats: Many donors carried some public TCRs, although rarity characterized most TCR sequences.

This clone was seen a single time. No antigen is known for it. Looked up from germline, CDR1 is SGHRS and CDR2 is YFSETQ. This CDR3 contains 17 residues. V shed 4 bases, J shed 2 bases, and the junction held 12 bases outside the gene matches. The table came from immunoSEQ multiplex PCR; TCRdb's copy has only in-frame clones and leaves some out. The table includes 200,000 to 300,000 clones, 70% to 90% detected once. The source of this sequence is a woman aged 25 to 39 in good health and CMV-seropositive. Sample: PBMCs. The chain links TRBV5-1 to TRBJ2-7; 10 positions match TRBD2. CDR3 region: CASSLGLARGFTYEQYF. The CDR3 DNA reads as TGCGCCAGCAGCCTGGGACTAGCGAGAGGGTTCACCTACGAGCAGTACTTC.